The clone carrying this T cell receptor (beta chain) was seen a few times. Its target is unknown. Germline V gene sequence: CDR1 SGHRS, CDR2 YFSETQ. V was trimmed by 4 bases and J by 2 bases, leaving 16 bases between them. This CDR3 contains 16 residues. This entry comes from a study of CD8 T cells in ankylosing spondylitis. Study results and caveats: What appeared characteristic of ankylosing spondylitis blood was a TCR beta motif of 7 or 8 highly homologous variants. In the blood and synovial fluid of reactive arthritis, some motif variants had been previously reported.

Libraries for TCR beta were made by quantitative 5'-RACE with molecular barcodes. Via MiXCR, TCRdb re-called the 5' RACE reads, giving one row per CDR3 protein. The sample contains approximately 540,000 distinct CDR3 sequences, roughly 13% of which appear only once. Input material: blood, either unsorted or a sorted T cell fraction (not recorded which). This clonotype was obtained from a male donor with ankylosing spondylitis. The J gene is TRBJ1-5, the V gene TRBV5-1; a weak D match, TRBD1 (5 bases). The CDR3 sequence is CASSPGGGWGNQPQHF. The CDR3 region has the DNA TGCGCCAGCAGCCCCGGTGGGGGTTGGGGCAATCAGCCCCAGCATTTT.